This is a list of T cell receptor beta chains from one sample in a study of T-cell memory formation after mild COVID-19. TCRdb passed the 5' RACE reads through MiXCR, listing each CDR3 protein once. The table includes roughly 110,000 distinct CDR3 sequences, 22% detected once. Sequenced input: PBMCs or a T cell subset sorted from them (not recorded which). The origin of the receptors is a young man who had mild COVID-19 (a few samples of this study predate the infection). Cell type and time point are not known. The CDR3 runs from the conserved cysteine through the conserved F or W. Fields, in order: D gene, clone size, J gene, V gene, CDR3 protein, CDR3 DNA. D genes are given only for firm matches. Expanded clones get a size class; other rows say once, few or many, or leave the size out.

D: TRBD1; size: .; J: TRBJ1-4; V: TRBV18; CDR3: CASSPLSGTVHEKLFF; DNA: TGTGCCAGCTCACCCCTCTCCGGGACAGTACATGAAAAACTGTTTTTT
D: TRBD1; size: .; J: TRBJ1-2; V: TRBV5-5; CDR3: CASSPLTGTGIYAYGYTF; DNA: TGTGCCAGCAGCCCCCTGACCGGGACAGGGATTTATGCCTATGGCTACACCTTC
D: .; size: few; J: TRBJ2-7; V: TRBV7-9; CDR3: CASSLVRQEYEQYF; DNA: TGTGCCAGCAGCTTAGTTCGACAGGAGTACGAGCAGTACTTC
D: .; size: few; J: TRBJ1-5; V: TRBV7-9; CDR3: CASSLAVGNQPQHF; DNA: TGTGCCAGCAGCTTGGCAGTCGGCAATCAGCCCCAGCATTTT
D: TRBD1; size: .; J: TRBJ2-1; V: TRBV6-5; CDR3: CASTTLGQGFEQFF; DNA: TGTGCCAGCACCACTTTGGGACAGGGCTTTGAGCAGTTCTTC
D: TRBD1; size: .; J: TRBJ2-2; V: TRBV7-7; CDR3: CASSPTGETNTGELFF; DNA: TGTGCCAGCAGCCCCACAGGGGAGACGAACACCGGGGAGCTGTTTTTT
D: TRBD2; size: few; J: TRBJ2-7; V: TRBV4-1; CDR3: CASSQGEGEQYF; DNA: TGCGCCAGCAGCCAGGGGGAGGGGGAGCAGTACTTC
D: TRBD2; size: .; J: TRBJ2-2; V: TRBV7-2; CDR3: CASSFITSGGSFTGELFF; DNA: TGTGCCAGCAGCTTCATCACTAGCGGGGGTAGCTTCACCGGGGAGCTGTTTTTT
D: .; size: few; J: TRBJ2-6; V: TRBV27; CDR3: CASSAHYSGANVLTF; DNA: TGTGCCAGCAGTGCCCATTACTCTGGGGCCAACGTCCTGACTTTC
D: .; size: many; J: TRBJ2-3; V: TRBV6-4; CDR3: CASSERSTDTQYF; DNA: TGTGCCAGCAGCGAGCGTAGCACAGATACGCAGTATTTT
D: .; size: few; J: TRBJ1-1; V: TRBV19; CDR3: CASSPYENIGTEAFF; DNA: TGTGCCAGTAGTCCCTATGAGAATATTGGCACTGAAGCTTTCTTT
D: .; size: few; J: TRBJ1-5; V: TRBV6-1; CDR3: CASRKRAGNQPQHF; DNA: TGTGCCAGCCGTAAGCGGGCAGGTAATCAGCCCCAGCATTTT
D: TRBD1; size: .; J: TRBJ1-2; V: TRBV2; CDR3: CASSAGQASQDGYTF; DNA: TGTGCCAGCAGTGCGGGACAGGCAAGCCAGGATGGCTACACCTTC
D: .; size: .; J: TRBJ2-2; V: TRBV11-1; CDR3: CASSSLAANTGELFF; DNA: TGTGCCAGCAGCTCCTTAGCGGCGAACACCGGGGAGCTGTTTTTT
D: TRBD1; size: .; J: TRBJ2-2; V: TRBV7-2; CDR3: CASSPQRQGNTGELFF; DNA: TGTGCCAGCAGCCCCCAACGACAGGGGAACACCGGGGAGCTGTTTTTT
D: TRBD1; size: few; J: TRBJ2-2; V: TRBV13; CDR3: CASSWGQGASDTGELFF; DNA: TGTGCCAGCAGCTGGGGACAGGGGGCGTCGGACACCGGGGAGCTGTTTTTT
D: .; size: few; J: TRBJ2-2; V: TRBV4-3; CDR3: CASSQEWERGTGELFF; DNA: TGCGCCAGCAGCCAAGAATGGGAGCGAGGAACCGGGGAGCTGTTTTTT
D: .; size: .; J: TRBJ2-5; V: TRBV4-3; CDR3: CASSQEIGLRETQYF; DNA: TGCGCCAGCAGCCAAGAGATAGGTCTGAGGGAGACCCAGTACTTC
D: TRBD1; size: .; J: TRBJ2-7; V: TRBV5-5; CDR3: CASSFAVQGGYEQYF; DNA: TGTGCCAGCAGCTTTGCGGTACAGGGGGGATACGAGCAGTACTTC
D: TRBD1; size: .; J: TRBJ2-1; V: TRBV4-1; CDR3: CASSPRTGTPPGIEQFF; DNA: TGCGCCAGCAGCCCCAGGACAGGGACCCCCCCAGGGATTGAGCAGTTCTTC
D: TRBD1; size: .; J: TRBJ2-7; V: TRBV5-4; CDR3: CASSWGTGDYEQYF; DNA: TGTGCCAGCAGTTGGGGGACAGGGGACTACGAGCAGTACTTC
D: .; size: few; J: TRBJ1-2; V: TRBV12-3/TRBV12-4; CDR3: CASSFVAGESNYGYTF; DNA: TGTGCCAGCAGTTTTGTAGCAGGGGAATCTAACTATGGCTACACCTTC
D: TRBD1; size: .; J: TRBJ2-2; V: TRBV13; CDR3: CASSPPTGGGELFF; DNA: TGTGCCAGCAGTCCACCAACAGGGGGCGGGGAGCTGTTTTTT
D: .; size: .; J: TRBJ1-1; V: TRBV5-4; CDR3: CASSFPGSTEAFF; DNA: TGTGCCAGCAGCTTTCCCGGCAGCACTGAAGCTTTCTTT
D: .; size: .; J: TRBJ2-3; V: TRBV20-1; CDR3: CSARFGGQAGTDTQYF; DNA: TGCAGTGCTAGGTTCGGTGGCCAGGCGGGCACAGATACGCAGTATTTT
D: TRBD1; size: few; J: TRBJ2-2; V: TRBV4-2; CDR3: CASSTGTGEAGELFF; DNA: TGTGCCAGCAGCACCGGGACAGGGGAAGCCGGGGAGCTGTTTTTT
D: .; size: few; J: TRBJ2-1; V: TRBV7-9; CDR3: CASSLQGRWSNEQFF; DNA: TGTGCCAGCAGCTTACAGGGTCGGTGGAGCAATGAGCAGTTCTTC
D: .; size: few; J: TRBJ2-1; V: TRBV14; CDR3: CASSPELGYNEQFF; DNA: TGTGCCAGCTCCCCCGAACTAGGCTACAATGAGCAGTTCTTC
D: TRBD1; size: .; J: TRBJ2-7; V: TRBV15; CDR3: CATSSRQGGYEQYF; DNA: TGTGCCACCAGCAGCAGACAGGGCGGCTACGAGCAGTACTTC
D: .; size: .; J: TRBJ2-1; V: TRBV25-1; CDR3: CASSGLVINEQFF; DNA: TGTGCCAGCAGTGGACTAGTGATCAATGAGCAGTTCTTC
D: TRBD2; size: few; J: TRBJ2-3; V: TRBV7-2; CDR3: CASSLGLAGATDTQYF; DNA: TGTGCCAGCAGCTTAGGGCTAGCGGGGGCAACAGATACGCAGTATTTT